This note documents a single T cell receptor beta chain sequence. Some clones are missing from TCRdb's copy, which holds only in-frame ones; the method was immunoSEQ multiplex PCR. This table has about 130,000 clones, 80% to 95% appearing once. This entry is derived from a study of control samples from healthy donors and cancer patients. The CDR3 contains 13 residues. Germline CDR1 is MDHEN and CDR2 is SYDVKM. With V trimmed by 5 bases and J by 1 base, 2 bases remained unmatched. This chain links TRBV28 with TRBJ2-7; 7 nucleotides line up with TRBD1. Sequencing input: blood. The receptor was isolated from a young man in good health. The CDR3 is CASSPGQSYEQYF. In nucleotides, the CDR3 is TGTGCCAGCAGTCCGGGACAGTCCTACGAGCAGTACTTC.